This T cell receptor (beta chain) was identified in a study of metastatic and nonmetastatic thyroid tumors. TCRdb re-clonotyped the PCR reads via MiXCR. This table holds approximately 4,000 clones, 22% found once. This clone was detected many times. Antigen unknown. Likely a read error: the CDR3 ends without its conserved phenylalanine or tryptophan. Germline CDR1 LNHNV, CDR2 YYDKDF (reference sequence). V was shortened by 5 bases and J by 0 bases, with 8 bases between the two germline ends. This CDR3 is built from 14 residues. Study outcomes and limitations: The study reportedly found significantly higher TCR beta diversity in malignant thyroid tumors than benign nodules, in blood and tumor.

All patients reached thyroid surgery having received no treatment beforehand. This TCR was recovered from a male donor with papillary thyroid cancer or a benign thyroid nodule (not recorded which). Some clones in this sample may be carry-over from other donors' samples. The sample consisted of tumor tissue. The J gene is TRBJ1-5, the V gene TRBV15; no firm D call. CDR3 nucleotide sequence: TGTGCCACCAGCTTGGAGGTTAGCAATCAGCCCCAGCATTCT. Its protein is CATSLEVSNQPQHS.